This T cell receptor beta chain was profiled in a study of blood T cell repertoires in COVID-19. Study summary: COVID-19 samples from acute and convalescent phases originated in the United States, Italy and Spain. Nucleic acid was either cDNA or gDNA, and it came from T cells, B-cell-depleted T cells, or PBMCs.

Original analysis: Nucleated cell number was recorded as an estimate derived from reference gene primer amplification. TCRdb's copy holds only in-frame clones and misses some; the assay was immunoSEQ multiplex PCR. V and J calls and clone size are given by that table; D and trimming were obtained from the DNA. This sample has around 190,000 clones, with about 80% found just once. The CDR3 length is 17 residues. Input material: peripheral blood. The clonotype originates from a human donor in a cohort sampled during active COVID-19. The chain joins TRBV21-1 to TRBJ1-1. TRBV21-1 is a documented pseudogene. CDR3 nucleotides: TGTGCCAGCAGCAAAGCCCTCGAGGGCAGGAGTAACACTGAAGCTTTCTTT. It codes for CASSKALEGRSNTEAFF.